This T cell receptor beta chain originates from a study of monozygotic twins with inflammatory bowel disease. Findings and limits, study-wide: The sharing of clonotypes with others was lower in IBD patients than in healthy twins, especially with disease activity. The inverse Simpson measure of TCRbeta diversity was lower in IBD patients than in healthy co-twins.

CDR1 is DFQATT and CDR2 is SNEGSKA in the germline V gene (reference sequence). The CDR3 is 15 residues long. A word on this clonotype: Its cognate antigen is unknown.

The input for each TCR library was around 4,000 ng of total RNA. A template switching step added UMIs, each with a 6-nucleotide sample barcode. TCRdb reanalyzed the 5' RACE reads, giving one entry per CDR3 protein sequence and no DNA. The listing contains around 190,000 distinct CDR3 sequences. Sequenced sample: blood. V and J are TRBV20-1 and TRBJ2-2; TCRdb selects TRBD1, and the lack of DNA leaves this call unchecked. The receptor's source is a human donor with ulcerative colitis or Crohn's disease, or a healthy co-twin of an affected twin (not recorded which). The CDR3 is CSARVDRGNTGELFF.